The T cell receptor beta chain described here comes from a study of shared clonotypes between healthy human individuals. Overall study: There were three CD4 naive, three CD4 memory, two CD8 naive and one CD8 memory plates per donor. Study observations and caveats: The study generally estimated greater richness for naive than memory subsets. Clonotypes shared by all four donors outscored non-shared clonotypes in generation probability.

Notes on this clone: Its antigen remains unidentified.

Nashville, Tennessee was home to all donors, each a Caucasian adult. The table came from immunoSEQ multiplex PCR; TCRdb's copy has only in-frame clones and leaves some out. The sample holds some 1,100,000 clones; approximately 78% are singletons and the top ten take more than 0.45%. Specimen: memory CD4+ T cells from PBMCs. As for subset: CD45RA-negative fraction. The receptor was isolated from a man younger than 35 in good health. Some clones in this sample may be carry-over from other donors' samples.

The CDR3 DNA reads as TGTGCCAGCAGTCCGGCAGGGACAACTAATGAAAAACTGTTTTTT. Protein sequence: CASSPAGTTNEKLFF. The chain recombines TRBV2 with TRBJ1-4, with D perhaps TRBD1 (5 bases). Germline CDR1 and CDR2: SNHLY and FYNNEI. The V end lost 5 bases, the J end lost 0 bases, and 10 bases lay between the germline ends. This CDR3 is built from 15 residues.